What follows are 21 T cell receptor beta chains derived from one specimen sequenced in a study of T cells in Graves' hyperthyroidism and ophthalmopathy. Authors of the study amplified TCR beta CDR3 regions from RNA transcripts. TCR CDR3 regions were first amplified by RT-PCR with HTBI primers. One entry per CDR3 protein results from TCRdb running MiXCR on the multiplex PCR reads. The sample lists about 110,000 distinct CDR3 sequences, 15% to 20% occurring once. Sequenced material: blood. These receptors were obtained from a woman in her forties or fifties with Graves' hyperthyroidism.

This clonotype was seen repeatedly, ten times or more. The chain joins TRBV18 to TRBJ2-1; tentatively, D is TRBD1 or TRBD2 (5 bases each). The germline gives CDR1 KGHSH, CDR2 LQKENI. Trimming removed 2 bases at V and 3 bases at J, with 11 bases between. This CDR3 comprises 15 residues. The DNA of the CDR3 is TGTGCCAGCTCACCAGGGGGAGCCTACTACAATGAGCAGTTCTTC. Amino acids: CASSPGGAYYNEQFF.

On this clonotype itself: With a much larger clone just one base away, this may be a read error. The chain couples TRBV20-1 to TRBJ2-3; a weak D match, TRBD1 (6 bases). This CDR3 has 15 amino acids. The V gene lost 3 bases and the J gene lost 5 bases, with 18 bases spanning the gap. Germline CDR1 DFQATT, CDR2 SNEGSKA (reference sequence). This CDR3 is CSASLRGRGQDTQYF. The CDR3 nucleotides are TGCAGTGCTAGCCTCCGGGGCAGGGGCCAAGATACGCAGTATTTT.

This clonotype showed up many times. The J gene is TRBJ2-7, the V gene TRBV5-1; D perhaps matches TRBD2 (5 bases). The CDR3 runs 15 residues. Germline V CDR1 and CDR2: SGHRS, YFSETQ. Between the trimmed V and J ends, which lost 4 bases and 2 bases, there was a span of 16 bases. The CDR3 loop is CASSQLMGVPYEQYF. In DNA form, the CDR3 reads TGCGCCAGCAGCCAATTGATGGGAGTTCCCTACGAGCAGTACTTC.

This clonotype came up many times. The V gene is TRBV7-3, the J gene TRBJ1-1; D unresolved. The CDR3 covers 13 residues. V lost 4 bases, J lost 4 bases, and 10 bases lay in between. Germline V gives CDR1 SGHTA, CDR2 FQGTGA. CDR3 protein: CASSSQTRTEAFF. As DNA, the CDR3 is TGTGCCAGCAGCTCTCAGACCCGCACTGAAGCTTTCTTT.

This clonotype turned up a few times. A much larger clonotype is one base distant, so this may be a read error. The V call is TRBV20-1, the J call TRBJ2-1; the match to TRBD2 covers 12 bases. Germline CDR1 DFQATT, CDR2 SNEGSKA (reference sequence). This CDR3 has 13 amino acids. The V segment lost 5 bases and the J segment 7 bases; nucleotides outside the gene matches: 3. In nucleotides, the CDR3 is TGCAGTGCTGCGACTAGCGGGGGAAATGAGCAGTTCTTC. Its protein product is CSAATSGGNEQFF.

This clonotype showed up many times. The V call is TRBV20-1, the J call TRBJ2-1; D might be TRBD2 (5 bases). The V gene lost 2 bases and the J gene lost 5 bases, with 16 bases spanning the gap. There are 15 residues in the CDR3. The germline V gene encodes CDR1 DFQATT and CDR2 SNEGSKA (reference sequence). This chain's CDR3 is CSARRIGVGHNEQFF. Written as DNA, the CDR3 is TGCAGTGCTAGAAGGATCGGGGTTGGTCACAATGAGCAGTTCTTC.

This clonotype came up once. V and J are TRBV2 and TRBJ1-2; 7 bases are shared with TRBD1. Germline assignment: CDR1 SNHLY and CDR2 FYNNEI. There are 14 residues in the CDR3. Losses at the gene ends were 4 bases for V and 8 bases for J; bases not matched to a gene: 10. CDR3 sequence (DNA): TGTGCCAGCAGTGCTTCCGGGCAGGGGGGGGGCTACACCTTC. Residues: CASSASGQGGGYTF.

On this clonotype: A much larger clonotype is one base distant, so this may be a read error. The chain carries TRBV10-1 and TRBJ2-1; 10 positions match TRBD2. From germline, CDR1 is WNHNN and CDR2 SYGVQD (reference sequence). The CDR3 sequence is 16 residues long. The CDR3, as DNA: TGCACCAGCAGTGAGGATCGAGCGGGGGGGACCAATGAGCAGTTCTTC. It is translated as CTSSEDRAGGTNEQFF.

There are many counts of this clonotype. The CDR3 nucleotides read TGTGCCAGCAGCCACGGACTAGCGGGAGCGCGCGCAGATACGCAGTATTTT. Translation: CASSHGLAGARADTQYF. The rearrangement joins TRBV4-2 to TRBJ2-3; the match to TRBD2 covers 13 bases. J gave up 4 bases and V 3 bases, and 7 bases lay outside the gene matches. CDR3 length: 17 residues. CDR1 is LGHNA, CDR2 YNFKEQ, per germline.

Many counts were recorded for this clonotype. The rearrangement links TRBV11-2 to TRBJ2-7, with 9 bases that match TRBD2. Looked up from germline, CDR1 is SGHAT and CDR2 is FQNNGV. This CDR3 comprises 14 residues. J was trimmed by 5 bases and V by 9 bases; bases with no gene match: 11. Here the CDR3 DNA reads TGTGCCAGGGGGGGTAGCGGGAGTGCAAACGAGCAGTACGTC. This sequence encodes CARGGSGSANEQYV.

As regards this clonotype: A much larger clone sits a single nucleotide away, making a read error possible. The chain recombines TRBV5-1 with TRBJ2-2; 10 bases align to TRBD1. Germline CDR1 and CDR2: SGHRS and YFSETQ. V shed 4 bases, J shed 7 bases, and the junction held 16 bases outside the gene matches. This CDR3 is built from 18 residues. This chain's CDR3 is CASSPLGTGAWAIGELFF. CDR3 in DNA: TGCGCCAGCAGCCCCTTAGGGACAGGGGCATGGGCCATCGGGGAGCTGTTTTTT.

This clonotype was counted at least ten times. The chain is built from TRBV20-1 and TRBJ2-3; TRBD1 matches 7 bases. The trim removed 2 bases at V and 2 bases at J, leaving 7 bases unmatched. This CDR3 has 15 residues. CDR1 is DFQATT and CDR2 is SNEGSKA in the germline V gene (reference sequence). CDR3 DNA: TGCAGTGCTAGACGGGACAGTCATCTCACAGATACGCAGTATTTT. Amino acid sequence: CSARRDSHLTDTQYF.

This clonotype was seen many times. CDR3 coding DNA: TGTGCCAGCAGCCAAGGGGCACCCTATACGCAGTATTTT. Translated: CASSQGAPYTQYF. This chain links TRBV14 with TRBJ2-3; D not resolved. The CDR3 totals 13 residues. Trimming pared 1 base from V and 7 bases from J, leaving 9 bases between. Germline V gives CDR1 SGHDN, CDR2 FVKESK.

This clonotype has just a few counts. The chain has TRBV3-1 and TRBJ2-1, with D possibly called TRBD1 or TRBD2 (6 bases each). CDR3 length equals 16 residues. V lost 4 bases, J lost 0 bases, and 13 bases lay in between. Germline V lookup: CDR1 LGHDT, CDR2 YNNKEL (reference sequence). The CDR3 DNA is TGTGCCAGCAGCCCCGGGGGCTTGAGCTCCTACAATGAGCAGTTCTTC. Translation: CASSPGGLSSYNEQFF.

This clonotype was detected a few times. The chain links TRBV11-1 to TRBJ2-3; D is possibly TRBD1 (6 bases). Between the trimmed V and J ends, which lost 3 bases and 3 bases, there was a span of 16 bases. The CDR3 spans 16 residues. The V gene's germline CDR1 is SGHAT and CDR2 FQDESV (reference sequence). Here the CDR3 reads CASSFTLGARTDTQYF. As DNA, the CDR3 is TGTGCCAGCAGCTTCACTTTGGGGGCAAGGACAGATACGCAGTATTTT.

This clonotype was observed many times. The V call is TRBV30, the J call TRBJ1-1; D call uncertain. The V gene's germline CDR1 is GTSNPN and CDR2 SVGIG (reference sequence). The CDR3 has 13 amino acids. Trimming stripped 0 bases from V and 5 bases from J, with 10 bases between. In DNA form, the CDR3 reads TGTGCCTGGAGTGTACACCCGGGGACTGAAGCTTTCTTT. Translated, it gives CAWSVHPGTEAFF.

This clonotype was counted ten times or more. The chain is built from TRBV18 and TRBJ1-1, with TRBD1 identical over 9 bases. After removal of 6 bases from V and 11 bases from J, the junction contained 10 bases not matched to a gene. The CDR3 is made up of 13 amino acids. Germline loops: CDR1 KGHSH, CDR2 LQKENI. CDR3 loop: CASSPDTGGDAFF. The CDR3 DNA is TGTGCCAGCTCCCCAGACACAGGGGGCGATGCTTTCTTT.

Relative to its sample, this clonotype is medium-sized (0.01 to 0.1%). The chain couples TRBV28 to TRBJ1-2; 10 bases match TRBD1. The CDR3 contains 16 residues. The germline V gene encodes CDR1 MDHEN and CDR2 SYDVKM. V lost 3 bases to trimming and J lost 4 bases; unmatched junction nucleotides: 8. DNA of the CDR3: TGTGCCAGCAGTTTTTTCGGGACAGGGGATGCCTATGGCTACACCTTC. This gives the protein CASSFFGTGDAYGYTF.

This rearrangement joins TRBV5-1 to TRBJ2-1, with 10 bases fitting TRBD2. Trimming removed 0 bases from V and 0 bases from J; junction bases left unmatched: 9. This CDR3 is built from 19 residues. Germline loops: CDR1 SGHRS, CDR2 YFSETQ. The CDR3 is CASSLDASGRGGSYNEQFF. CDR3 DNA: TGCGCCAGCAGCTTGGACGCTAGCGGGAGAGGGGGCTCCTACAATGAGCAGTTCTTC.

This clonotype was detected many times. The chain links TRBV6-4 to TRBJ2-1; perhaps TRBD1 as D (6 bases). This CDR3 region has 12 residues. V was cut by 3 bases and J by 9 bases, with 9 bases left in between. The germline CDR1 and CDR2 sequences are MRHNA and SNTAGT. DNA of the CDR3: TGTGCCAGCAGTGATACAGGGCTTGAGCAGTTCTTC. Protein product: CASSDTGLEQFF.

This clonotype appeared many times. The rearrangement uses TRBV28 and TRBJ2-7, with 8 bases lining up with TRBD1. The CDR3 covers 14 residues. In germline, CDR1 is MDHEN, CDR2 SYDVKM. Unmatched junction bases numbered 7, after V lost 3 bases and J lost 6 bases. The CDR3 DNA sequence: TGTGCCAGCAGTTTCACCGGACAGGGAACCGAGCAGTACGTC. Translating gives CASSFTGQGTEQYV.